The 21 T cell receptor beta chains in this list originate from one sample, sequenced in a study of molecular identifiers for immune sequencing clone quantification. One entry per CDR3 protein, called by TCRdb with MiXCR from the PCR reads. The sample lists over 85,000 distinct CDR3 sequences, 21% occurring once. The sample consisted of naive CD8+ T cells from blood, with Jurkat cell RNA spiked in. The subset denotes: FACS-sorted CD8+CD4-CCR7+CD45RA+ naive T cells. The receptors come from a human donor in good health. Some libraries in this study had Jurkat cell RNA spiked in.

This clonotype has at least ten counts. This rearrangement joins TRBV7-9 to TRBJ1-5; no definite D call. This CDR3 has 14 amino acids. Germline CDR1 reads SEHNR; CDR2 reads FQNEAQ (reference sequence). Trimming removed 5 bases at V and 6 bases at J, with 14 bases between. The CDR3 nucleotides read TGTGCCAGCAGCCAGACGGGGTCGGGTCAGCCCCAGCATTTT. It encodes CASSQTGSGQPQHF.

This clonotype occurred a few times. The chain is built from TRBV5-6 and TRBJ1-2; no clear D. Trimming shortened V by 0 bases and J by 4 bases, and 10 bases separated the two germline ends. CDR1 is SGHDT and CDR2 is YYEEEE in the germline V gene. The CDR3 is 14 residues long. CDR3 sequence reads: CASSLGRPAYGYTF. The CDR3 nucleotides are TGTGCCAGCAGCTTGGGGCGCCCGGCCTATGGCTACACCTTC.

The gene calls are TRBV28 and TRBJ2-1; tentative D call: TRBD1 (5 bases). The CDR3 consists of 14 residues. V lost 2 bases and J lost 7, with 12 bases in between. Germline-derived CDR1 and CDR2 are MDHEN and SYDVKM. The CDR3 loop reads CASSLQGNMNEQFF. CDR3 sequence (DNA): TGTGCCAGCAGTTTACAGGGCAATATGAATGAGCAGTTCTTC.

This clonotype was detected ten times or more. V usage is TRBV28 and J usage is TRBJ2-1; D call uncertain. The germline gives CDR1 MDHEN, CDR2 SYDVKM. The length of the CDR3 is 14 residues. V lost 6 bases, J lost 4 bases, and 13 bases lay in between. CDR3 sequence: CASSRRTNYNEQFF. DNA for the CDR3: TGTGCCAGCAGCCGGCGGACCAATTACAATGAGCAGTTCTTC. Supplemented by reference TRBV28 and TRBJ2-1, the full variable domain reads DVKVTQSSRYLVKRTGEKVFLECVQDMDHENMFWYRQDPGLGLRLIYFSYDVKMKEKGDIPEGYSVSREKKERFSLILESASTNQTSMYLCASSRRTNYNEQFFGPGTRLTVL.

Ten or more counts support this clonotype. The J gene is TRBJ2-3, the V gene TRBV10-3; TRBD2 aligns across 13 bases. The germline gives CDR1 ENHRY, CDR2 SYGVKD. The ends lost 5 bases at V and 2 bases at J; junction bases unmatched: 4. The CDR3 is 16 residues long. This CDR3 reads CAISIGTSGATDTQYF. CDR3 DNA: TGTGCCATCAGTATTGGGACTAGCGGGGCCACAGATACGCAGTATTTT.

Only a few counts were recorded for this clonotype. The rearrangement uses TRBV18 and TRBJ2-1; TRBD1 agrees at 9 bases. The CDR3 has 15 residues. Unmatched junction bases numbered 5, after V lost 3 bases and J lost 5 bases. CDR1 KGHSH and CDR2 LQKENI come from the germline V gene. This CDR3 is CASSPDRGIDNEQFF. The DNA for the CDR3 is TGTGCCAGCTCACCCGACAGGGGGATCGACAATGAGCAGTTCTTC.

In the case of this clonotype: A single base separates this from a much larger clone, so it may be a read error. No conserved phenylalanine or tryptophan is present at the end of the CDR3, so a read error is the likely explanation. The rearrangement joins TRBV27 to TRBJ2-3, with TRBD1 matching 7 bases. Trimming at V came to 4 bases and at J to 4 bases, leaving 8 bases not matched to a gene. The CDR3 totals 15 residues. In germline, CDR1 is MNHEY, CDR2 SMNVEV (reference sequence). DNA of the CDR3: TGTGCCAGCAGTTCCGTAGGGGGCGGCGCAGATACGCAGTATCTT. Amino acids: CASSSVGGGADTQYL.

A few counts support this clonotype. The chain combines TRBV27 with TRBJ2-7; 12 nucleotides match TRBD2. CDR1 and CDR2 from the germline V gene are MNHEY and SMNVEV (reference sequence). This CDR3 has 15 amino acids. V lost 3 bases and J lost 4; bases outside the gene matches: 4. For the CDR3, the DNA is TGTGCCAGCAGTTTGAAACTAGCGGGGGGATACGAGCAGTACTTC. Translation: CASSLKLAGGYEQYF.

This clonotype was seen ten or more times. The chain carries TRBV7-9 and TRBJ2-3; 8 nucleotides match TRBD2. This CDR3 has 19 residues. CDR1 and CDR2 from the germline V gene are SEHNR and FQNEAQ (reference sequence). The junction had 13 bases not matched to a gene; V was cut back by 0 bases and J by 2 bases. CDR3 loop: CASSLAGTSGWENTDTQYF. In DNA form, the CDR3 reads TGTGCCAGCAGCTTAGCCGGGACTAGTGGATGGGAGAACACAGATACGCAGTATTTT.

This clonotype was observed at least ten times. The chain has TRBV20-1 and TRBJ1-2, with D possibly being TRBD1 (5 bases). Germline V gene lookup returns CDR1 DFQATT and CDR2 SNEGSKA (reference sequence). The CDR3 sequence is 14 residues long. Deletions cut 3 bases from V and 4 bases from J, with 15 bases between. CDR3 DNA: TGCAGTGCTAGGACAGATATTCCACCCTATGGCTACACCTTC. Amino acid sequence: CSARTDIPPYGYTF.

As regards this clonotype: A read error may be the cause here, since a much bigger clone is one base away. The rearrangement joins TRBV25-1 to TRBJ2-7; D remains unclear. Germline values: CDR1 MGHDK, CDR2 SYGVNS. This CDR3 is built from 11 residues. The CDR3 spells CASSEYGERYF. The CDR3 coding sequence is TGTGCCAGCAGTGAATATGGCGAGCGGTACTTC.

The rearrangement joins TRBV9 to TRBJ2-7, with 7 bases lining up with TRBD1. CDR1 and CDR2 (germline): SGDLS, YYNGEE. CDR3 length equals 15 residues. V shed 4 bases, J shed 4 bases, and the junction held 11 bases outside the gene matches. CDR3 coding DNA: TGTGCCAGCAGCCCGTCCGGGACAGTAATTTACGAGCAGTACTTC. As protein: CASSPSGTVIYEQYF.

For this clonotype: A single base separates this from a much larger clone, so it may be a read error. This chain uses TRBV19 with TRBJ2-7; 7 nucleotides agree with TRBD2. In germline, CDR1 is LNHDA, CDR2 SQIVND (reference sequence). This CDR3 has 15 residues. The CDR3 DNA reads as TGTGCCAGTAGTATAGGAGGCGGGAGTACCCACGAGCGGTACTTC. Amino acids: CASSIGGGSTHERYF.

This chain connects TRBV19 to TRBJ2-3; the match to TRBD2 covers 7 bases. V was pared by 5 bases and J by 2 bases, with 13 bases of the junction left unmatched. This CDR3 is built from 17 residues. Germline V gives CDR1 LNHDA, CDR2 SQIVND (reference sequence). The CDR3 nucleotides are TGTGCCAGTAGTCCAAATCCGGGGGGAAGCCTCACAGATACGCAGTATTTT. It codes for CASSPNPGGSLTDTQYF.

As regards this clonotype: A much larger clone differs by one base, so this may be a read error. The genes are TRBV25-1 and TRBJ1-2, with D maybe TRBD1 (6 bases). This CDR3 has 16 residues. The germline V gene encodes CDR1 MGHDK and CDR2 SYGVNS. For the CDR3, the DNA is TGTGCCGGCAGTGGAGAAGGGGGGGTTCCTTTCTATGGCTACACCTTC. The encoded protein is CAGSGEGGVPFYGYTF.

This clonotype has ten or more counts. The chain couples TRBV4-3 to TRBJ2-7, with D hard to call. V shed 0 bases and J shed 3 bases, with 15 bases lying between them. The CDR3 spans 16 residues. Looked up from germline, CDR1 is LGHNA and CDR2 is YSLEER. DNA for the CDR3: TGCGCCAGCAGCCAAGATCGGCCTACCGGTGACTACGAGCAGTACTTC. This encodes CASSQDRPTGDYEQYF.

A note on this clonotype: This may be a read error: a much more frequent sequence differs by one nucleotide. The chain couples TRBV5-1 to TRBJ2-7; no clear D. The CDR3 runs 14 residues. Germline assignment: CDR1 SGHRS and CDR2 YFSETQ. In nucleotides, the CDR3 is TGCACCAGCAGCCTAGAGGCAAGAGGCTACGAGCAGTACTTC. Amino acids: CTSSLEARGYEQYF.

This clonotype has more than one count but fewer than ten. The chain uses TRBV12-5 and TRBJ2-3, with 10 positions matching TRBD2. This CDR3 comprises 19 residues. Germline assignment: CDR1 LGHNT and CDR2 FRNRAP. With 2 bases clipped from V and 4 bases from J, the junction kept 15 bases outside the gene matches. The CDR3 coding sequence is TGTGCTAGTGGTTTGTATTCGGCCGCTAGCGGGAGTAGAGCAGATACGCAGTATTTT. This translates into CASGLYSAASGSRADTQYF.

This rearrangement joins TRBV7-8 to TRBJ2-3; D not certain. Germline CDR1 SGHVS, CDR2 FQNEAQ. The CDR3 contains 13 residues. Trimming took off 1 base at V and 4 bases at J, with 6 bases between the two ends. For the CDR3, the DNA is TGTGCCAGCAGCTTAGATCAGTCAGATACGCAGTATTTT. Translated, it gives CASSLDQSDTQYF.

This clonotype was observed at least ten times. The V gene is TRBV6-5, the J gene TRBJ2-3; 10 positions agree with TRBD1. Germline trimming cut 5 bases from V and 3 bases from J; bases unmatched to any gene: 5. Germline CDR1 MNHEY, CDR2 SVGAGI. The CDR3 is 15 amino acids. DNA of the CDR3: TGTGCCAGCAGTCAGACAGGGGGCGGGACAGATACGCAGTATTTT. This codes for CASSQTGGGTDTQYF.

This clonotype came up many times. This sequence joins TRBV12-3 or TRBV12-4 and TRBJ2-7; 7 bases align to TRBD1. This CDR3 comprises 15 residues. Germline trimming cut 6 bases from V and 2 bases from J; bases unmatched to any gene: 10. The CDR3 protein is CASSRIGQAPYEQYF. For the CDR3, the DNA is TGTGCCAGCAGCCGGATCGGACAGGCACCCTACGAGCAGTACTTC.